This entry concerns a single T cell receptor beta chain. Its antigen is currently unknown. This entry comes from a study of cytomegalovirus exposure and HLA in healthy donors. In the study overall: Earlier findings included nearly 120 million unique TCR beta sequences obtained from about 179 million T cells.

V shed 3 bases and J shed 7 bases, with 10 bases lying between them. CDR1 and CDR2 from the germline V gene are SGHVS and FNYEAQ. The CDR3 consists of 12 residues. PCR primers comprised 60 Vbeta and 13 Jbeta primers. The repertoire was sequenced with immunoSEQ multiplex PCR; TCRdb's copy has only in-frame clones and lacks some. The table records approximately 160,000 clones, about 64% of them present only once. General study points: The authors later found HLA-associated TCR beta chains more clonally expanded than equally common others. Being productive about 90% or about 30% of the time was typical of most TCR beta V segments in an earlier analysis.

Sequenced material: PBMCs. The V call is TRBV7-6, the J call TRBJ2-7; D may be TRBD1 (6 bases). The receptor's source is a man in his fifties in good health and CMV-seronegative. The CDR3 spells CASSFMGTEQYF. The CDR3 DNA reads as TGTGCCAGCAGCTTCATGGGGACAGAGCAGTACTTC. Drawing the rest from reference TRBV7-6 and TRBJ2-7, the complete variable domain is GAGVSQSPRYKVTKRGQDVALRCDPISGHVSLYWYRQALGQGPEFLTYFNYEAQQDKSGLPNDRFSAERPEGSISTLTIQRTEQRDSAMYRCASSFMGTEQYFGPGTRLTVT.